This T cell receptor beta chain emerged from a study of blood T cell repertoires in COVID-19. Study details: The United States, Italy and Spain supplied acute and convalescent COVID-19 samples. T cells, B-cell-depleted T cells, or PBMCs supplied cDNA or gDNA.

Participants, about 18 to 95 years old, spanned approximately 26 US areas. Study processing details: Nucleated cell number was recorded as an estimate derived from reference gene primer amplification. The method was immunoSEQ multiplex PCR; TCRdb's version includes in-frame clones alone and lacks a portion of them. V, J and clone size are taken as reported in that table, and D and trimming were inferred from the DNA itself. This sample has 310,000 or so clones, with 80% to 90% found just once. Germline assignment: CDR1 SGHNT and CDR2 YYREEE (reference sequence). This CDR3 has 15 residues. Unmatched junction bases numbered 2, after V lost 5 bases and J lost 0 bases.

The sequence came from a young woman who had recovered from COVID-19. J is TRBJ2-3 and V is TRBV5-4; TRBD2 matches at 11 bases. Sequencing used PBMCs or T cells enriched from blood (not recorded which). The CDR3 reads CASRRLAGSTDTQYF. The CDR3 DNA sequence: TGTGCCAGCAGACGACTAGCGGGGAGCACAGATACGCAGTATTTT. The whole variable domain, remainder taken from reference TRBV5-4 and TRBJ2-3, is ETGVTQSPTHLIKTRGQQVTLRCSSQSGHNTVSWYQQALGQGPQFIFQYYREEENGRGNFPPRFSGLQFPNYSSELNVNALELDDSALYLCASRRLAGSTDTQYFGPGTRLTVL.